The clone carrying this T cell receptor (beta chain) counts as medium-sized. V was pared by 4 bases and J by 0 bases, with 5 bases of the junction left unmatched. The CDR3 covers 15 residues. Looked up from germline, CDR1 is SGHVS and CDR2 is FNYEAQ. This specimen belongs to a study of T-cell memory formation after mild COVID-19. Turning to the study itself: TCR clusters mostly belonged to single donors.

Each CDR3 protein is one row after TCRdb ran MiXCR on the 5' RACE reads. The sample carries about 4,300 distinct CDR3 sequences, about 15% recorded once. This receptor was identified in an adult who had mild COVID-19 (a few samples of this study predate the infection). Cell type and time point are not known. The rearrangement links TRBV7-6 to TRBJ2-7; 8 bases agree with TRBD2. The sequenced sample was PBMCs or a T cell subset sorted from them (not recorded which). The CDR3 nucleotides are TGTGCCAGCAGCTCCTATAGCGGGGTCTCCTACGAGCAGTACTTC. Protein product: CASSSYSGVSYEQYF.